This T cell receptor (beta chain) was identified in a study of T cells after posttransplantation cyclophosphamide. On the day of bone marrow donation, the related graft donor provided peripheral blood. Some clones are missing from TCRdb's copy, which holds only in-frame ones; the method was immunoSEQ multiplex PCR. The table lists some 4,000 clones, 62% of them singletons. The CDR3 length is 16 residues. Germline CDR1 SNHLY, CDR2 FYNNEI. V lost 10 bases and J 0 bases, leaving 18 bases between the germline ends. Study results and caveats: TRB overlap between skin or GI tissue T cells and blood was limited. Donor CD8+ memory clones often dominated recipient blood repertoires at later times. TRB clonality was highly associated with recipient CMV seropositivity and reactivation.

As regards this clone: The antigen is not known.

This rearrangement joins TRBV2 to TRBJ2-2; D perhaps matches TRBD1 (6 bases). Sequenced: memory CD8+ T cells sorted from blood. This receptor was taken from a man aged 30 to 39 in good health and a related stem cell transplant donor. The CDR3 loop reads CATKYGQSPNTGELFF. DNA of the CDR3: TGTGCCACGAAATACGGACAGTCACCGAACACCGGGGAGCTGTTTTTT.